A selection of T cell receptor beta chains follows, all from one sample in a study of early T cells in non-severe SARS-CoV-2 infection. TCRdb analysed the 5' RACE reads with MiXCR anew, one entry per CDR3 protein. This table holds some 28,000 distinct CDR3 sequences, about 4.6% found once. The sample consisted of whole blood. These receptors all come from an adult who was a healthcare worker with PCR-confirmed SARS-CoV-2 infection or an uninfected control (not recorded which). Each CDR3 is given with its conserved first and last residue.

J gene	V gene	CDR3 protein
TRBJ1-6	TRBV28	CASSFLQGGGYNSPLHF
TRBJ1-5	TRBV30	CAWSVNGFMGNQPQHF
TRBJ2-7	TRBV20-1	CSACSSGYEQYF
TRBJ1-1	TRBV28	CASSHDPRQGNTEAFF
TRBJ1-6	TRBV16	CASSQSGVTLHF
TRBJ2-4	TRBV12-3/TRBV12-4	CASSLGASLNIQYF
TRBJ2-3	TRBV29-1	CSVEVAQDTQYF
TRBJ2-5	TRBV6-4	CASSPNSGTGGETQYF
TRBJ2-3	TRBV24-1	CATSLAGTDTQYF
TRBJ2-5	TRBV28	CASRASGTEETQYF
TRBJ2-2	TRBV5-1	CASSLDPVNTGELFF
TRBJ1-2	TRBV15	CATSRDYPLYYGYTF
TRBJ1-2	TRBV7-8	CASSLAEGNGYGYTF
TRBJ2-6	TRBV6-5	CASSPGGTGANVLTF
TRBJ2-7	TRBV4-1	CASSSSSSAAYEQYF
TRBJ2-3	TRBV24-1	CATSGSLAGAADTQYF
TRBJ2-3	TRBV7-2	CATSIHGTIVTDTQYF
TRBJ1-6	TRBV4-1	CASRRSYNSPLHF